These 21 T cell receptor beta chains came from one sample sequenced in a study of blood T cell repertoires in COVID-19. TCRdb keeps only in-frame clones here, not all; method: immunoSEQ multiplex PCR. The repertoire holds 150,000 to 200,000 clones, with 81% as singletons. Material for sequencing was peripheral blood. The receptors stem from a woman older than 75 with COVID-19, enrolled during active disease.

A remark on this clone: An end of the junction does not agree with germline; a read error may underlie this. The V and J genes are TRBV2 and TRBJ1-2; weak D call: TRBD1 (5 bases). CDR1 is SNHLY and CDR2 is FYNNEI in the germline V gene. The CDR3 spans 14 residues. The CDR3 region is CASSGAGTEYGYTF. In nucleotides, the CDR3 is TGTGCCAGTAGTGGGGCCGGGACTGAGTATGGCTACACCTTC.

This clone was recorded only once. The chain uses TRBV4-1 and TRBJ1-2, with D hard to call. The V gene's germline CDR1 is MGHRA and CDR2 YSYEKL. V was clipped by 1 base and J by 5 bases, with 14 bases between them. The CDR3 length is 15 residues. Here the CDR3 reads CASSQGSTTRYGYTF. CDR3 DNA sequence: TGCGCCAGCAGCCAAGGTTCGACCACGAGGTATGGCTACACCTTC.

This clone has a single count. The genes are TRBV7-9 and TRBJ1-1, with 7 positions matching TRBD1. Germline V gives CDR1 SEHNR, CDR2 FQNEAQ (reference sequence). The CDR3 spans 15 residues. V shed 5 bases and J 2 bases; nucleotides not matched to a gene: 8. The CDR3 sequence: CASSPQTGTNTEAFF. CDR3 coding DNA: TGTGCCAGCAGCCCTCAGACAGGGACTAACACTGAAGCTTTCTTT.

J is TRBJ2-3 and V is TRBV3-1 (or the pseudogene TRBV3-2), with no clear D. The CDR3 consists of 13 residues. The V end lost 5 bases, the J end lost 7 bases, and 13 bases lay between the germline ends. Germline V gene lookup returns CDR1 LGHDT and CDR2 YNNKEL (reference sequence). The CDR3: CASSDTAVNTQYF. Here the CDR3 DNA reads TGTGCCAGCAGCGATACTGCTGTGAATACGCAGTATTTT.

The chain is built from TRBV2 and TRBJ1-5, with 9 bases lining up with TRBD1. This CDR3 comprises 15 residues. V gave up 7 bases and J gave up 3 bases; unmatched junction bases: 7. Germline assignment: CDR1 SNHLY and CDR2 FYNNEI. The CDR3 region has the DNA TGTGCCAGCACCCGGGACAGGGTCCTCAATCAGCCCCAGCATTTT. Amino acids: CASTRDRVLNQPQHF.

The CDR3 sequence: CASSILIEYEQYF. Here the CDR3 DNA reads TGTGCCAGCAGTATCTTAATAGAATACGAGCAGTACTTC. The chain has TRBV6-5 and TRBJ2-7; D remains unclear. From germline, CDR1 is MNHEY and CDR2 SVGAGI. The CDR3 totals 13 residues. V lost 5 bases to trimming and J lost 4 bases, with 12 bases between them.

The genes are TRBV7-9 and TRBJ1-4; no definite D call. CDR1 is SEHNR, CDR2 FQNEAQ, per germline (reference sequence). This CDR3 has 14 residues. The V end was cut by 1 base, the J end by 10 bases, with 13 bases between. The CDR3 DNA follows: TGTGCCAGCAGCTTAGTCGCGGGGATCGGAAAACTGTTTTTT. Protein: CASSLVAGIGKLFF.

The CDR3: CASSYSPGLGLGGYTF. Written as DNA, the CDR3 is TGTGCCAGCAGTTACTCACCGGGACTTGGGCTTGGTGGCTACACCTTC. The chain is built from TRBV6-5 and TRBJ1-2, with a weak D call TRBD1 (5 bases). V was trimmed by 0 bases and J by 7 bases, leaving 18 bases between them. This CDR3 has 16 amino acids. Germline V CDR1 and CDR2: MNHEY, SVGAGI.

This clone was detected a few times. The genes are TRBV16 and TRBJ2-3, with 9 bases fitting TRBD1. Germline V gene data show CDR1 as KGHSY and CDR2 as FQNENV. This CDR3 contains 15 residues. Trimming removed 4 bases from V and 2 bases from J; junction bases left unmatched: 4. The CDR3 sequence is CASSPRQGDTDTQYF. The DNA of the CDR3 is TGTGCCAGCAGCCCCAGACAGGGGGACACAGATACGCAGTATTTT.

The J gene is TRBJ2-3, the V gene TRBV7-2; D is unresolved. There are 15 residues in the CDR3. Trimming removed 0 bases at V and 2 bases at J, with 9 bases between. Looked up from germline, CDR1 is SGHTA and CDR2 is FQGNSA. The CDR3 sequence: CASSLARGFTDTQYF. In DNA, the CDR3 is TGTGCCAGCAGCTTAGCTAGAGGATTCACAGATACGCAGTATTTT. Using reference TRBV7-2 and TRBJ2-3 for the parts outside the CDR3, the full variable domain is GAGVSQSPSNKVTEKGKDVELRCDPISGHTALYWYRQSLGQGLEFLIYFQGNSAPDKSGLPSDRFSAERTGGSVSTLTIQRTQQEDSAVYLCASSLARGFTDTQYFGPGTRLTVL.

The rearrangement joins TRBV5-1 to TRBJ2-6; 11 nucleotides agree with TRBD1. The V gene end was trimmed by 3 bases and the J gene end by 2 bases; junction bases not matched to a gene: 1. The CDR3 extends over 16 amino acids. Germline loops: CDR1 SGHRS, CDR2 YFSETQ. CDR3 region: CASSWTGGAGANVLTF. CDR3 nucleotide sequence: TGCGCCAGCAGCTGGACAGGGGGCGCTGGGGCCAACGTCCTGACTTTC. Full variable domain (outside the CDR3, taken from reference TRBV5-1 and TRBJ2-6): KAGVTQTPRYLIKTRGQQVTLSCSPISGHRSVSWYQQTPGQGLQFLFEYFSETQRNKGNFPGRFSGRQFSNSRSEMNVSTLELGDSALYLCASSWTGGAGANVLTFGAGSRLTVL.

Written as DNA, the CDR3 is TGTGCCGGAGCTGTACAGGGGCGCCGGGAAAAACTGTTTTTT. Translated: CAGAVQGRREKLFF. The chain links TRBV5-4 to TRBJ1-4, with TRBD1 identical over 7 bases. With V trimmed by 10 bases and J by 8 bases, 14 bases remained unmatched. Germline V CDR1 and CDR2: SGHNT, YYREEE (reference sequence). The CDR3 is made up of 14 amino acids.

The rearrangement uses TRBV19 and TRBJ1-2; TRBD1 might be the D (6 bases). Trimming pared 3 bases from V and 3 bases from J, leaving 14 bases between. There are 15 residues in the CDR3. The V gene's germline CDR1 is LNHDA and CDR2 SQIVND (reference sequence). The CDR3 DNA sequence: TGTGCCAGTAGTATGGCCCAGGGGCGCTACTATGGCTACACCTTC. It translates to CASSMAQGRYYGYTF.

The chain is built from TRBV25-1 and TRBJ1-5; no clear D. The germline V gene encodes CDR1 MGHDK and CDR2 SYGVNS. The ends were cut back, 2 bases at V and 14 bases at J, with 16 bases in the middle. This CDR3 has 13 residues. The CDR3 loop is CASSESYAGPKHF. The CDR3 DNA reads TGTGCCAGCAGTGAAAGTTATGCAGGTCCAAAGCATTTT.

The gene calls are TRBV5-1 and TRBJ2-1, with 10 bases fitting TRBD2. Germline CDR1 reads SGHRS; CDR2 reads YFSETQ. The V and J ends lost 0 bases and 7 bases, in that order; junction bases with no gene match: 10. CDR3 length: 17 residues. Here the CDR3 reads CASSLVLAGFIGNEQFF. CDR3 nucleotides: TGCGCCAGCAGCTTGGTACTAGCGGGATTTATCGGGAATGAGCAGTTCTTC.

A single count supports this clone. V and J are TRBV6-5 and TRBJ2-7, with D possibly matching TRBD1 (5 bases). The CDR3 has 14 amino acids. Trimming removed 7 bases from V and 2 bases from J, with 15 bases in between. Germline V gene lookup returns CDR1 MNHEY and CDR2 SVGAGI. CDR3 residues: CASTPETVTYEQYF. Here the CDR3 DNA reads TGTGCCAGCACCCCCGAGACAGTCACCTACGAGCAGTACTTC.

This sequence joins TRBV27 and TRBJ2-5, with D hard to call. This CDR3 region has 14 residues. V was pared by 0 bases and J by 7 bases, with 12 bases between. Germline CDR1 MNHEY, CDR2 SMNVEV (reference sequence). CDR3 coding DNA: TGTGCCAGCAGTTTATCGGGCCCGGCAGGGACCCAGTACTTC. Translating it yields CASSLSGPAGTQYF.

The chain carries TRBV11-1 and TRBJ1-1; the match to TRBD1 covers 10 bases. Germline lookup yields CDR1 SGHAT and CDR2 FQDESV (reference sequence). With V trimmed by 8 bases and J by 5 bases, 8 bases remained unmatched. The CDR3 covers 14 residues. The CDR3 DNA reads TGTGCCAGCCGTGACAGGGGGCTGTTGACTGAAGCTTTCTTT. This encodes CASRDRGLLTEAFF.

About this clone itself: Other DNA sequences in this specimen translate into the identical CDR3. V and J are TRBV19 and TRBJ1-5, with D perhaps matching TRBD1 (6 bases). Trimming cost V 5 bases and J 0 bases, with 11 bases left between them. The CDR3 extends over 15 amino acids. Germline CDR1 LNHDA, CDR2 SQIVND (reference sequence). The CDR3 DNA follows: TGTGCCAGTAGTGCGACAGGCAATAGCAATCAGCCCCAGCATTTT. Its translation is CASSATGNSNQPQHF.

V and J are TRBV5-6 and TRBJ1-2; tentative D call: TRBD1 (6 bases). Trimming left V 0 bases short and J 4 bases short, with 10 bases between. The CDR3 covers 14 residues. CDR1 and CDR2 from the germline V gene are SGHDT and YYEEEE. Written as DNA, the CDR3 is TGTGCCAGCAGCTTGGTAGGACAGCTCTATGGCTACACCTTC. Protein product: CASSLVGQLYGYTF.

The V call is TRBV28, the J call TRBJ1-1; D is undetermined. The CDR3 runs to 15 residues. V was cut by 2 bases and J by 4 bases, with 14 bases left in between. Germline values: CDR1 MDHEN, CDR2 SYDVKM. CDR3 in amino acids: CASSLRGYASTEAFF. The CDR3 DNA sequence: TGTGCCAGCAGTTTACGAGGGTACGCGAGCACTGAAGCTTTCTTT.